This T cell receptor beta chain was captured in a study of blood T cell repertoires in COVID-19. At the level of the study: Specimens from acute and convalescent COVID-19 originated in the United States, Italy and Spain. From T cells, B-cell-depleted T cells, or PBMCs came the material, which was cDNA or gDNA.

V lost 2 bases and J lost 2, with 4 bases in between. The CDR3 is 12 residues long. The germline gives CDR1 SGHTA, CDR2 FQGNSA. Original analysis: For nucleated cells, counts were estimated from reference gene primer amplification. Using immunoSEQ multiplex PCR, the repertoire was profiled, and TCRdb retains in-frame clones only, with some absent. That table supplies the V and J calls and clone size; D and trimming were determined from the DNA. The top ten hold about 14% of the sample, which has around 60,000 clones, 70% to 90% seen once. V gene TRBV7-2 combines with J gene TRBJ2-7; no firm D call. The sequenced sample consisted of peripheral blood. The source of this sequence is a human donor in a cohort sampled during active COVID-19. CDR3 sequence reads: CASSLQAYEQYF. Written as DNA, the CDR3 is TGTGCCAGCAGCTTACAGGCCTACGAGCAGTACTTC.